These 17 T cell receptor beta chains came from one sample sequenced in a study of T cells in Graves' hyperthyroidism and ophthalmopathy. RNA transcripts yielded amplified TCR beta CDR3 regions. TCR CDR3 regions were first amplified by RT-PCR with HTBI primers. TCRdb re-derived calls from the multiplex PCR reads in MiXCR, one entry per CDR3 protein. The table records hundreds of thousands of distinct CDR3 sequences, about 20% of them present only once. The specimen sequenced was blood. These receptors came from a young man with Graves' ophthalmopathy.

This clonotype has at least ten counts. The rearrangement joins TRBV3-1 to TRBJ2-5; D gene unclear. This CDR3 contains 15 residues. Trimming took 4 bases from V and 5 from J, leaving 17 bases between them. CDR1 and CDR2 from the germline V gene are LGHDT and YNNKEL (reference sequence). The CDR3 bases are TGTGCCAGCAGCCCGACCAAACAAGGTTGGGAGACCCAGTACTTC. It codes for CASSPTKQGWETQYF.

There are many counts of this clonotype. J is TRBJ2-7 and V is TRBV20-1, with 13 bases matching TRBD2. Germline loops: CDR1 DFQATT, CDR2 SNEGSKA (reference sequence). CDR3 length: 17 residues. V dropped 0 bases and J dropped 2; count of bases not matched to a gene: 7. CDR3 nucleotide sequence: TGCAGTGCTAGAGACAGGACTAGCGGGAGTCTCACCTACGAGCAGTACTTC. This codes for CSARDRTSGSLTYEQYF.

This clonotype was counted at least ten times. This chain links TRBV11-2 with TRBJ2-7; 13 nucleotides align to TRBD2. CDR3 length: 16 residues. Germline CDR1 reads SGHAT; CDR2 reads FQNNGV. V lost 5 bases and J lost 5; bases outside the gene matches: 9. The CDR3 loop is CASSLGLAGMSDEQYF. DNA of the CDR3: TGTGCCAGCAGCCTGGGACTAGCGGGAATGTCTGACGAGCAGTACTTC.

This clonotype was found a few times. Germline and junction disagree at one end, which may indicate a read error. V usage is TRBV12-3 or TRBV12-4 and J usage is TRBJ2-3; 13 bases align to TRBD2. The CDR3 is 19 amino acids. CDR3 residues: CANSFPTSGRPIPTDTQYF. CDR3 nucleotides: TGTGCCAACAGTTTCCCGACTAGCGGGAGGCCTATCCCCACAGATACGCAGTATTTT.

Only a few counts were recorded for this clonotype. This chain links TRBV5-4 with TRBJ2-2; TRBD1 agrees at 11 bases. This CDR3 spans 15 amino acids. The V segment lost 1 base and the J segment 7 bases; nucleotides outside the gene matches: 3. Germline V gives CDR1 SGHNT, CDR2 YYREEE (reference sequence). The CDR3 region has the DNA TGTGCCAGCAGCTTGAAGGACAGGGGGCACGGGGAGCTGTTTTTT. Its protein product is CASSLKDRGHGELFF.

This clonotype showed up just a few times. The rearrangement joins TRBV20-1 to TRBJ2-7, with 10 nucleotides matching TRBD1. V lost 1 base to trimming and J lost 4 bases; unmatched junction nucleotides: 4. The germline V gene encodes CDR1 DFQATT and CDR2 SNEGSKA (reference sequence). The CDR3 length is 14 residues. For the CDR3, the DNA is TGCAGTGCTAGAGGTGACAGGGGGCAATACGAGCAGTACTTC. As protein: CSARGDRGQYEQYF.

This clonotype was found many times. This sequence joins TRBV12-3 or TRBV12-4 and TRBJ1-1, with a weak D call TRBD1 (6 bases). The CDR3 totals 13 residues. Trimming pared 4 bases from V and 3 bases from J, leaving 9 bases between. This CDR3 is CASSSAGDTEAFF. CDR3 DNA sequence: TGTGCCAGCAGTTCAGCAGGGGACACTGAAGCTTTCTTT.

This clonotype turned up a few times. This chain connects TRBV11-2 to TRBJ2-3; 13 bases are a match to TRBD2. The ends lost 6 bases at V and 6 bases at J; junction bases unmatched: 9. Germline V gives CDR1 SGHAT, CDR2 FQNNGV. This CDR3 spans 16 amino acids. The CDR3 region is CASRTSGRTGGDTQYF. CDR3 nucleotide sequence: TGTGCCAGCAGGACTAGCGGGAGGACAGGCGGGGATACGCAGTATTTT.

The sample holds a few counts of this clonotype. The V and J genes are TRBV20-1 and TRBJ1-1; no firm D call. This CDR3 is 13 amino acids long. V lost 6 bases and J 4 bases, leaving 15 bases between the germline ends. CDR1 and CDR2 from the germline V gene are DFQATT and SNEGSKA (reference sequence). The CDR3 loop is CSAPLGGSTEAFF. CDR3 sequence (DNA): TGCAGTGCCCCGTTAGGAGGTAGCACTGAAGCTTTCTTT.

This clonotype was counted between two and nine times. Possible read error: a much larger clone is one base away. The rearrangement uses TRBV28 and TRBJ1-1, with TRBD1 as a possible D gene (5 bases). The V end was cut by 6 bases, the J end by 6 bases, with 23 bases between. This CDR3 is 16 amino acids long. CDR1 is MDHEN and CDR2 is SYDVKM in the germline V gene. CDR3 amino acids: CASRAPAPRVDAEAFF. DNA of the CDR3: TGTGCCAGCAGAGCCCCAGCGCCCAGGGTTGACGCTGAAGCTTTCTTT.

This clonotype was seen repeatedly, ten times or more. The CDR3 DNA reads as TGTGCCAGCAGTCCAACCAGTATTCTATACAATGAGCAGTTCTTC. Translating it yields CASSPTSILYNEQFF. The V call is TRBV28, the J call TRBJ2-1, with unresolved D. Germline CDR1 reads MDHEN; CDR2 reads SYDVKM. This CDR3 is 15 amino acids long. The V end lost 5 bases, the J end lost 4 bases, and 15 bases lay between the germline ends.

This clonotype was seen repeatedly, ten times or more. This sequence joins TRBV27 and TRBJ1-1, with TRBD1 identical over 7 bases. This CDR3 contains 17 residues. Germline-derived CDR1 and CDR2 are MNHEY and SMNVEV (reference sequence). Germline trimming cut 6 bases from V and 0 bases from J; bases unmatched to any gene: 13. The CDR3 bases are TGTGCCAGCAGCCGTAACAGGGGTCCCTCCATGAACACTGAAGCTTTCTTT. Translating gives CASSRNRGPSMNTEAFF.

The chain has TRBV5-6 and TRBJ1-4, with a weak D call TRBD1 (5 bases). CDR1 and CDR2 from the germline V gene are SGHDT and YYEEEE. Trimming took 3 bases from V and 8 from J, leaving 14 bases between them. The CDR3 is 14 amino acids. CDR3 nucleotide sequence: TGTGCCAGCAGCTCACGCCTCGGGACCGAAAAACTGTTTTTT. It encodes CASSSRLGTEKLFF.

In this sample, this clonotype turned up many times. V usage is TRBV6-2 or TRBV6-3 and J usage is TRBJ2-7; D gene ambiguous. Germline V lookup: CDR1 MNHEY, CDR2 SVGEGT. This CDR3 comprises 11 residues. V shed 5 bases and J shed 4 bases, with 6 bases lying between them. The CDR3 DNA is TGTGCCAGCAGTCAAGAATACGAGCAGTACTTC. Its protein product is CASSQEYEQYF.

This clonotype appeared a few times. The chain recombines TRBV6-1 with TRBJ1-4; D may be TRBD1 (6 bases). The germline gives CDR1 MNHNS, CDR2 SASEGT. The CDR3 has 16 residues. V gave up 2 bases and J gave up 8 bases, with 18 bases separating them. The CDR3 is CASSEIRGTVDEKLFF. CDR3 coding DNA: TGTGCCAGCAGTGAAATTAGGGGGACCGTTGACGAAAAACTGTTTTTT.

CDR3 residues: CSAGSRGNYGYTF. The DNA for the CDR3 is TGCAGCGCTGGTAGTAGGGGTAACTATGGCTACACCTTC. This rearrangement joins TRBV29-1 to TRBJ1-2; weak D call: TRBD1 (5 bases). The CDR3 has 13 residues. The V and J ends lost 7 bases and 1 base respectively, with 13 bases between them. The germline V gene encodes CDR1 SQVTM and CDR2 ANQGSEA.

On this clonotype itself: A much larger clone differs by one base, so this may be a read error. V is TRBV24-1 and J is TRBJ2-2; 9 nucleotides agree with TRBD1. The CDR3 runs to 13 residues. Germline V CDR1 and CDR2: KGHDR, SFDVKD. CDR3 DNA: TGTGCCACCTCCGGGACAGGGATCGGGGGGCTGTTTTTT. Translated, it gives CATSGTGIGGLFF.